Listed below are T cell receptor beta chains from one sample, sequenced in a study of OX40 agonist ivuxolimab in advanced cancers. Sequencing used immunoSEQ multiplex PCR; TCRdb keeps in-frame clones, though not all of them. Here the sample spans 30,000 to 35,000 clones, 80% to 85% being singletons. The sequenced sample was CD4+ or CD8+ T cells sorted from blood, obtained in a trial of the OX40 agonist ivuxolimab. The receptors originated from an adult with an advanced solid tumor such as melanoma, head and neck, liver or kidney cancer. CDR3s include the opening cysteine and the closing phenylalanine or tryptophan. Fields, in order: J gene, clone size, D gene, V gene, CDR3 protein, CDR3 DNA. A D gene is named only where the DNA matches it firmly. Expanded clones are given a class, and other clones once, few, many or no size at all.

j_gene: TRBJ1-1
abundance: once
d_gene: NA
v_gene: TRBV4-2
CDR3aa: CASSQRVDFEAFF
CDR3nt: TGTGCCAGCAGCCAACGGGTCGACTTTGAAGCTTTCTTT

j_gene: TRBJ1-2
abundance: once
d_gene: TRBD1
v_gene: TRBV6-6
CDR3aa: CASSPADRGLNGYTF
CDR3nt: TGTGCCAGCAGTCCTGCGGACAGGGGGCTTAATGGCTACACCTTC

j_gene: TRBJ2-7
abundance: NA
d_gene: NA
v_gene: TRBV6-5
CDR3aa: CASSNGGPDEQYF
CDR3nt: TGTGCCAGCAGCAACGGGGGGCCCGACGAGCAGTACTTC

j_gene: TRBJ2-1
abundance: NA
d_gene: TRBD2
v_gene: TRBV4-1
CDR3aa: CASSPTALAAHNEQFF
CDR3nt: TGCGCCAGCAGCCCCACGGCCCTAGCGGCCCACAATGAGCAGTTCTTC

j_gene: TRBJ2-7
abundance: NA
d_gene: TRBD1
v_gene: TRBV5-1
CDR3aa: CASRPPGQGGYEQYF
CDR3nt: TGCGCCAGCAGGCCTCCGGGACAGGGAGGCTACGAGCAGTACTTC

j_gene: TRBJ2-2
abundance: NA
d_gene: NA
v_gene: TRBV5-4
CDR3aa: CASSLGVLNTGELFF
CDR3nt: TGTGCCAGCAGCTTAGGAGTCTTAAACACCGGGGAGCTGTTTTTT

j_gene: TRBJ1-4
abundance: NA
d_gene: NA
v_gene: TRBV4-3
CDR3aa: CASSPGGMTNEKLFF
CDR3nt: TGCGCCAGCAGCCCGGGGGGGATGACTAATGAAAAACTGTTTTTT

j_gene: TRBJ2-7
abundance: medium-sized
d_gene: TRBD2
v_gene: TRBV9
CDR3aa: CASSPSGTSGYEQYF
CDR3nt: TGTGCCAGCAGCCCCTCCGGGACTAGCGGGTACGAGCAGTACTTC

j_gene: TRBJ1-1
abundance: NA
d_gene: NA
v_gene: TRBV10-3
CDR3aa: CAIEGEYDTEAFF
CDR3nt: TGTGCCATCGAGGGAGAATACGACACTGAAGCTTTCTTT

j_gene: TRBJ2-7
abundance: NA
d_gene: TRBD1
v_gene: TRBV7-9
CDR3aa: CASSFRTGTSDEQYF
CDR3nt: TGTGCCAGCAGCTTTAGGACAGGGACGAGTGACGAGCAGTACTTC

j_gene: TRBJ2-7
abundance: NA
d_gene: NA
v_gene: TRBV7-2
CDR3aa: CASSLMSVGYEQYF
CDR3nt: TGTGCCAGCAGCTTAATGAGTGTCGGCTACGAGCAGTACTTC

j_gene: TRBJ1-5
abundance: NA
d_gene: TRBD1
v_gene: TRBV4-1
CDR3aa: CASSQSGQVYSNQPQHF
CDR3nt: TGCGCCAGCAGCCAATCCGGACAGGTTTATAGCAATCAGCCCCAGCATTTT

j_gene: TRBJ2-5
abundance: NA
d_gene: TRBD2
v_gene: TRBV29-1
CDR3aa: CSVTAGGETQYF
CDR3nt: TGCAGCGTAACAGCGGGGGGAGAGACCCAGTACTTC

j_gene: TRBJ1-1
abundance: medium-sized
d_gene: NA
v_gene: TRBV5-1
CDR3aa: CASSAGLYKNTEAFF
CDR3nt: TGCGCCAGCAGCGCCGGGCTTTACAAGAACACTGAAGCTTTCTTT

j_gene: TRBJ2-1
abundance: few
d_gene: TRBD2
v_gene: TRBV6-4
CDR3aa: CASRQTSGSSNEQFF
CDR3nt: TGTGCCAGCAGGCAGACTAGCGGGAGCTCAAATGAGCAGTTCTTC

j_gene: TRBJ2-7
abundance: NA
d_gene: TRBD1
v_gene: TRBV7-9
CDR3aa: CASSLRDRPGYEQYF
CDR3nt: TGTGCCAGCAGCTTACGGGACAGGCCAGGATACGAGCAGTACTTC

j_gene: TRBJ2-7
abundance: NA
d_gene: NA
v_gene: TRBV7-6
CDR3aa: CASSGIKSEQYF
CDR3nt: TGTGCCAGCAGTGGGATTAAGTCGGAGCAGTACTTC

j_gene: TRBJ2-1
abundance: NA
d_gene: NA
v_gene: TRBV7-2
CDR3aa: CANDAPTTSSYNEQFF
CDR3nt: TGTGCCAACGACGCGCCGACTACAAGTTCCTACAATGAGCAGTTCTTC

j_gene: TRBJ2-7
abundance: NA
d_gene: NA
v_gene: TRBV4-1
CDR3aa: CASSQDTSGLSSYEQYF
CDR3nt: TGCGCCAGCAGCCAAGATACGTCAGGGCTTTCTTCCTACGAGCAGTACTTC

j_gene: TRBJ2-1
abundance: NA
d_gene: NA
v_gene: TRBV27
CDR3aa: CASSAPGFEQFF
CDR3nt: TGTGCCAGCAGTGCCCCCGGCTTTGAGCAGTTCTTC

j_gene: TRBJ2-7
abundance: NA
d_gene: NA
v_gene: TRBV7-2
CDR3aa: CASSYGTASSYEQYF
CDR3nt: TGTGCCAGCAGCTACGGGACCGCTAGCTCCTACGAGCAGTACTTC

j_gene: TRBJ2-2
abundance: NA
d_gene: NA
v_gene: TRBV6-1
CDR3aa: CASSTPWAIAGELFF
CDR3nt: TGTGCCAGCAGTACACCCTGGGCGATAGCCGGGGAGCTGTTTTTT

j_gene: TRBJ2-7
abundance: few
d_gene: NA
v_gene: TRBV5-5
CDR3aa: CASSLEPASYEQYF
CDR3nt: TGTGCCAGCAGCTTGGAGCCAGCCTCCTACGAGCAGTACTTC

j_gene: TRBJ1-1
abundance: NA
d_gene: NA
v_gene: TRBV30
CDR3aa: CAWSVGELLNTEAFF
CDR3nt: TGTGCCTGGAGTGTAGGGGAACTTTTGAACACTGAAGCTTTCTTT

j_gene: TRBJ2-2
abundance: once
d_gene: NA
v_gene: TRBV7-2
CDR3aa: CASTWGGSGELFF
CDR3nt: TGTGCCAGCACATGGGGTGGGAGCGGGGAGCTGTTTTTT

j_gene: TRBJ1-1
abundance: NA
d_gene: NA
v_gene: TRBV30
CDR3aa: CAWRGPEAFF
CDR3nt: TGTGCCTGGAGGGGGCCTGAAGCTTTCTTT

j_gene: TRBJ2-7
abundance: NA
d_gene: TRBD1
v_gene: TRBV7-9
CDR3aa: CASSPGGYEQYF
CDR3nt: TGTGCCAGCAGTCCAGGGGGTTACGAGCAGTACTTC

j_gene: TRBJ2-7
abundance: once
d_gene: NA
v_gene: TRBV19
CDR3aa: CASSIGPISYEQYF
CDR3nt: TGTGCCAGTAGTATAGGGCCGATCTCCTACGAGCAGTACTTC

j_gene: TRBJ1-2
abundance: NA
d_gene: NA
v_gene: TRBV4-1
CDR3aa: CASLSWEGDGYTF
CDR3nt: TGCGCCAGCCTCTCTTGGGAGGGGGATGGCTACACCTTC

j_gene: TRBJ2-6
abundance: once
d_gene: TRBD1
v_gene: TRBV29-1
CDR3aa: CSVEDPEIATGGMAGANVLTF
CDR3nt: TGCAGCGTTGAAGATCCGGAGATTGCGACAGGGGGGATGGCTGGGGCCAACGTCCTGACTTTC

j_gene: TRBJ2-5
abundance: NA
d_gene: TRBD1
v_gene: TRBV7-6
CDR3aa: CASRGRQGVRETQYF
CDR3nt: TGTGCCAGCAGGGGACGACAGGGAGTTCGGGAGACCCAGTACTTC

j_gene: TRBJ1-2
abundance: NA
d_gene: NA
v_gene: TRBV27
CDR3aa: CASSLFMGGNYGYTF
CDR3nt: TGTGCCAGCAGTTTATTTATGGGCGGTAACTATGGCTACACCTTC

j_gene: TRBJ2-3
abundance: NA
d_gene: NA
v_gene: TRBV9
CDR3aa: CASSALAFGVSTDTQYF
CDR3nt: TGTGCCAGCAGCGCCCTAGCGTTCGGGGTGAGCACAGATACGCAGTATTTT

j_gene: TRBJ2-2
abundance: NA
d_gene: NA
v_gene: TRBV18
CDR3aa: CASPDEVTGELFF
CDR3nt: TGTGCCAGCCCCGATGAGGTGACCGGGGAGCTGTTTTTT

j_gene: TRBJ2-7
abundance: NA
d_gene: NA
v_gene: TRBV27
CDR3aa: CASSLNGQPYEQYF
CDR3nt: TGTGCCAGCAGTTTAAATGGACAACCCTACGAGCAGTACTTC

j_gene: TRBJ2-1
abundance: NA
d_gene: TRBD1
v_gene: TRBV13
CDR3aa: CASSSWDSENEQFF
CDR3nt: TGTGCCAGCAGCTCTTGGGACAGCGAGAATGAGCAGTTCTTC

j_gene: TRBJ1-6
abundance: NA
d_gene: TRBD1
v_gene: TRBV7-2
CDR3aa: CASSPGTDNSPLHF
CDR3nt: TGTGCCAGCAGTCCTGGGACAGATAATTCACCCCTCCACTTT

j_gene: TRBJ2-7
abundance: NA
d_gene: NA
v_gene: TRBV4-3
CDR3aa: CASSQDSGYEQYF
CDR3nt: TGCGCCAGCAGCCAAGATTCGGGCTACGAGCAGTACTTC

j_gene: TRBJ1-5
abundance: NA
d_gene: NA
v_gene: TRBV2
CDR3aa: CASSEGRNQPQHF
CDR3nt: TGTGCCAGCAGTGAAGGCAGGAATCAGCCCCAGCATTTT

j_gene: TRBJ1-5
abundance: NA
d_gene: NA
v_gene: TRBV7-6
CDR3aa: CASSLGAGDQPQHF
CDR3nt: TGTGCCAGCAGCTTGGGGGCAGGGGATCAGCCCCAGCATTTT

j_gene: TRBJ2-3
abundance: NA
d_gene: TRBD2
v_gene: TRBV7-6
CDR3aa: CASSPKRTSGGAYKDTQYF
CDR3nt: TGTGCCAGCAGCCCCAAGAGGACTAGCGGGGGGGCCTATAAAGATACGCAGTATTTT

j_gene: TRBJ2-3
abundance: NA
d_gene: TRBD1
v_gene: TRBV29-1
CDR3aa: CSVVGTEPNTDTQYF
CDR3nt: TGCAGCGTTGTCGGGACAGAGCCTAACACAGATACGCAGTATTTT

j_gene: TRBJ2-7
abundance: NA
d_gene: TRBD1
v_gene: TRBV7-9
CDR3aa: CASSPQGDEQYF
CDR3nt: TGTGCCAGCAGCCCACAGGGGGACGAGCAGTACTTC

j_gene: TRBJ1-2
abundance: NA
d_gene: NA
v_gene: TRBV5-1
CDR3aa: CASRWRNGEPQNGYTF
CDR3nt: TGCGCCAGCCGGTGGCGGAATGGGGAACCCCAGAATGGCTACACCTTC

j_gene: TRBJ2-1
abundance: many
d_gene: TRBD2
v_gene: TRBV9
CDR3aa: CASSSPGLAVYNEQFF
CDR3nt: TGTGCCAGCAGTTCACCGGGACTAGCGGTTTACAATGAGCAGTTCTTC

j_gene: TRBJ2-2
abundance: NA
d_gene: NA
v_gene: TRBV30
CDR3aa: CAWTTGLGTGELFF
CDR3nt: TGTGCCTGGACTACAGGACTTGGCACCGGGGAGCTGTTTTTT